One and the same sample provided the 14 T cell receptor beta chains below, sequenced in a study of CD8 T cells in Susac syndrome. With random hexamers, 0.5 to 1 ug RNA was reverse transcribed. TCRdb re-analysed the immunoSEQ multiplex PCR reads in MiXCR, keeping a single row per CDR3 protein. This table has about 130,000 distinct CDR3 sequences, approximately 95% appearing once. Sample: CD8+ T cells from PBMCs. The receptors derive from a human donor with Susac syndrome.

The chain combines TRBV13 with TRBJ1-2, with D possibly matching TRBD1 (6 bases). The CDR3 sequence is 17 residues long. Trimming cost V 4 bases and J 3 bases, with 21 bases left between them. The germline V gene encodes CDR1 PRHDT and CDR2 FYEKMQ (reference sequence). The DNA for the CDR3 is TGTGCCAGCAGCTCCACTGTGCTGGACAGATCATACTATGGCTACACCTTC. This sequence encodes CASSSTVLDRSYYGYTF.

The chain is built from TRBV27 and TRBJ1-5, with 7 nucleotides matching TRBD1. This CDR3 has 14 amino acids. V lost 2 bases, J lost 4 bases, and 2 bases stayed unmatched. Germline CDR1 MNHEY, CDR2 SMNVEV (reference sequence). This CDR3 is CASSLQGGNQPQHF. The DNA of the CDR3 is TGTGCCAGCAGTTTACAGGGGGGGAATCAGCCCCAGCATTTT.

The V gene is TRBV19, the J gene TRBJ1-2; D remains unclear. Germline-derived CDR1 and CDR2 are LNHDA and SQIVND (reference sequence). V lost 7 bases, J lost 6 bases, and 12 bases lay in between. The CDR3 is 12 residues long. CDR3: CASTGGRDGYTF. The DNA for the CDR3 is TGTGCCAGTACGGGAGGGAGGGATGGCTACACCTTC.

V is TRBV20-1 and J is TRBJ2-1; 8 bases are a match to TRBD2. This CDR3 comprises 16 residues. Germline loops: CDR1 DFQATT, CDR2 SNEGSKA (reference sequence). Trimming at V came to 6 bases and at J to 5 bases, leaving 15 bases not matched to a gene. The CDR3 DNA is TGCAGTGCCCCCCCGTGGGGTAGCGGGACCAACAATGAGCAGTTCTTC. Amino acids: CSAPPWGSGTNNEQFF.

This chain joins TRBV6-1 and TRBJ2-1; TRBD1 or TRBD2 may be the D gene (6 bases each). The length of the CDR3 is 13 residues. Trimming cost V 10 bases and J 1 base, with 11 bases left between them. The V gene's germline CDR1 is MNHNS and CDR2 SASEGT. The CDR3 reads CATGAASYNEQFF. CDR3 DNA sequence: TGTGCCACGGGGGCGGCATCCTACAATGAGCAGTTCTTC.

This rearrangement joins TRBV12-5 to TRBJ2-1; D gene uncertain. CDR1 and CDR2 from the germline V gene are LGHNT and FRNRAP. The CDR3 sequence is 12 residues long. V lost 0 bases to trimming and J lost 6 bases, with 3 bases between them. Here the CDR3 DNA reads TGTGCTAGTGGTTTGGTGGGCAATGAGCAGTTCTTC. It codes for CASGLVGNEQFF.

This chain joins TRBV19 and TRBJ1-1, with a weak D call TRBD1 (5 bases). Deletions cut 7 bases from V and 7 bases from J, with 13 bases between. Germline values: CDR1 LNHDA, CDR2 SQIVND (reference sequence). The CDR3 runs 12 residues. The CDR3 DNA reads as TGTGCCAGTATGTCGGGGACTGGTGAAGCTTTCTTT. Its translation: CASMSGTGEAFF.

The V gene is TRBV6-5, the J gene TRBJ1-4; D unclear. With 6 bases removed from V and 7 bases from J, the gap between germline ends came to 15 bases. The germline gives CDR1 MNHEY, CDR2 SVGAGI. CDR3 length: 14 amino acids. The CDR3 nucleotides are TGTGCCAGCAGCACGTACGAGGAAAGTGAAAAACTGTTTTTT. Protein sequence: CASSTYEESEKLFF.

CDR3 protein: CASLPQGGNTEAFF. Written as DNA, the CDR3 is TGTGCCAGCCTACCACAGGGCGGGAACACTGAAGCTTTCTTT. The V and J genes are TRBV27 and TRBJ1-1; maybe TRBD1 (6 bases). The CDR3 runs to 14 residues. The V gene lost 8 bases and the J gene lost 1 base, with 14 bases spanning the gap. The germline V gene has CDR1 MNHEY and CDR2 SMNVEV (reference sequence).

A remark on this clonotype: A read error may account for a junction end that differs from germline. This sequence joins TRBV20-1 and TRBJ1-5; D is ambiguous. CDR1 is DFQATT, CDR2 SNEGSKA, per germline (reference sequence). The CDR3 consists of 13 residues. CDR3 residues: CSARDYSNQPQHF. The CDR3 DNA is TGCAGTGCTCGAGACTATAGCAATCAGCCCCAGCATTTT.

V usage is TRBV11-2 and J usage is TRBJ2-7; TRBD1 matches at 7 bases. The CDR3 sequence is 14 residues long. V lost 7 bases, J lost 2 bases, and 8 bases stayed unmatched. Germline V gene lookup returns CDR1 SGHAT and CDR2 FQNNGV. CDR3 DNA: TGTGCCAGCACCCCGTACAGGGGCCCCTACGAGCAGTACTTC. Translated, it gives CASTPYRGPYEQYF.

The chain employs TRBV28 and TRBJ1-1; D is perhaps TRBD1 (6 bases). V was clipped by 4 bases and J by 3 bases, with 9 bases between them. There are 13 residues in the CDR3. The V gene's germline CDR1 is MDHEN and CDR2 SYDVKM. As DNA, the CDR3 is TGTGCCAGCAGTTCCTACAGGGACACTGAAGCTTTCTTT. Its protein is CASSSYRDTEAFF. Using reference TRBV28 and TRBJ1-1 for the parts outside the CDR3, the full variable domain is DVKVTQSSRYLVKRTGEKVFLECVQDMDHENMFWYRQDPGLGLRLIYFSYDVKMKEKGDIPEGYSVSREKKERFSLILESASTNQTSMYLCASSSYRDTEAFFGQGTRLTVV.

V is TRBV19 and J is TRBJ1-5; D is unresolved. The V end lost 2 bases, the J end lost 3 bases, and 8 bases lay between the germline ends. This CDR3 contains 14 residues. Per germline, CDR1 LNHDA and CDR2 SQIVND (reference sequence). CDR3 DNA sequence: TGTGCCAGTAGTATACAAGGGAACAATCAGCCCCAGCATTTT. It encodes CASSIQGNNQPQHF.

The CDR3 sequence: CASTPGRFMNTEAFF. The CDR3 nucleotides are TGCGCCAGCACACCGGGGAGATTCATGAACACTGAAGCTTTCTTT. The chain has TRBV5-1 and TRBJ1-1; D gene ambiguous. CDR3 size: 15 residues. Germline CDR1 reads SGHRS; CDR2 reads YFSETQ. V gave up 6 bases and J gave up 0 bases, with 15 bases separating them.